This T cell receptor beta chain was observed in a study of shared clonotypes between healthy human individuals. For every subset, genomic DNA was evenly distributed across several immunoSEQ plates. Under the authors' procedure: Quality scores were absent from the junction-only immunoSEQ sequences, so filtering differed. Assay: immunoSEQ multiplex PCR; the TCRdb copy retains only in-frame clones and omits some. V and J calls plus clone size are reproduced from that table; the DNA served to infer D and trimming. The sample comprises about 1 million clones, 60% to 80% of which are singletons, and 1.5% rests with the top ten. Study-level results: Between a handful of donors, naive CD4 clonotypes were shared at a level of about 5%.

On this clone: Its antigen is not identified.

The CDR3 length is 14 residues. Between the trimmed V and J ends, which lost 3 bases and 6 bases, there was a span of 9 bases. In germline, CDR1 is ENHRY, CDR2 SYGVKD. The sequenced sample was memory CD4+ T cells sorted from blood. The subset here: CD45RA-negative fraction. The J gene is TRBJ1-6, the V gene TRBV10-3; D ambiguous. The sequence was collected from a man aged 18-30 years in good health. The CDR3 here is CAISDGFSNSPLHF. CDR3 DNA: TGTGCCATCAGTGACGGATTCTCTAATTCACCCCTCCACTTT.